What follows are 15 T cell receptor beta chains derived from one specimen sequenced in a study of blood T cell repertoires in COVID-19. Profiled with immunoSEQ multiplex PCR; TCRdb holds only in-frame clones, not every one. The table has about 300,000 clones, around 86% seen once; the top ten hold about 1.2%. The sequencing input was peripheral blood. The receptor source for this set is a man between 65 and 85 years old with acute or convalescent COVID-19.

The chain joins TRBV21-1 to TRBJ2-1; TRBD2, the D gene given by the table, was not confirmed from the DNA. TRBV21-1 is flagged as a pseudogene. This CDR3 comprises 15 residues. CDR3 in DNA: TGTGCCAGCAGCAAATGTGTCTTCGGGGACAATGAGCAGTTCTTC. Protein: CASSKCVFGDNEQFF.

V is TRBV5-1 and J is TRBJ1-1; D is possibly TRBD1 (6 bases). The length of the CDR3 is 15 residues. The V gene lost 3 bases and the J gene lost 5 bases, with 17 bases spanning the gap. CDR1 and CDR2 (germline): SGHRS, YFSETQ. The CDR3 is CASSSLQGLGTEAFF. Here the CDR3 DNA reads TGCGCCAGCAGCTCCCTACAGGGTCTGGGTACTGAAGCTTTCTTT.

J is TRBJ1-2 and V is TRBV9, with D maybe TRBD1 (6 bases). The CDR3 runs to 15 residues. V lost 3 bases to trimming and J lost 4 bases, with 16 bases between them. Germline CDR1 reads SGDLS; CDR2 reads YYNGEE. This chain's CDR3 is CASSAEDRPAYGYTF. The CDR3 nucleotides read TGTGCCAGCAGCGCTGAGGACAGACCCGCCTATGGCTACACCTTC.

This sequence joins TRBV7-9 and TRBJ1-2; TRBD1 aligns across 9 bases. Losses at the gene ends were 4 bases for V and 5 bases for J; bases not matched to a gene: 2. The CDR3 sequence is 13 residues long. Germline CDR1 is SEHNR and CDR2 is FQNEAQ (reference sequence). The CDR3 sequence: CASSSGQGYGYTF. In DNA, the CDR3 is TGTGCCAGCAGCTCAGGACAGGGGTATGGCTACACCTTC.

About this clone itself: Additional DNA sequences in this sample encode the identical CDR3. The J gene is TRBJ2-7, the V gene TRBV7-2; D ambiguous. This CDR3 has 13 amino acids. V was cut by 2 bases and J by 0 bases, with 5 bases left in between. CDR1 SGHTA and CDR2 FQGNSA come from the germline V gene. The CDR3 coding sequence is TGTGCCAGCAGCTTATCGTACTCCTACGAGCAGTACTTC. Amino acid sequence: CASSLSYSYEQYF.

In this sample, this clone turned up once. The chain uses TRBV19 and TRBJ1-1, with D unclear. The CDR3 extends over 18 amino acids. In germline, CDR1 is LNHDA, CDR2 SQIVND (reference sequence). The V and J ends lost 5 bases and 2 bases respectively, with 24 bases between them. The DNA of the CDR3 is TGTGCCAGTAGTTCCCTTATCAGACACAAACCTCTTAACACTGAAGCTTTCTTT. Protein product: CASSSLIRHKPLNTEAFF.

The chain carries TRBV5-1 and TRBJ1-1, with TRBD1 matching 10 bases. V was clipped by 2 bases and J by 0 bases; unmatched bases: 4. The germline CDR1 and CDR2 sequences are SGHRS and YFSETQ. The length of the CDR3 is 16 residues. The CDR3 DNA reads TGCGCCAGCAGCTTCAGGACAGGGGGATTGAACACTGAAGCTTTCTTT. Its protein product is CASSFRTGGLNTEAFF. The whole variable domain, remainder taken from reference TRBV5-1 and TRBJ1-1, is KAGVTQTPRYLIKTRGQQVTLSCSPISGHRSVSWYQQTPGQGLQFLFEYFSETQRNKGNFPGRFSGRQFSNSRSEMNVSTLELGDSALYLCASSFRTGGLNTEAFFGQGTRLTVV.

The rearrangement links TRBV13 to TRBJ2-7, with TRBD2 identical over 12 bases. Germline V CDR1 and CDR2: PRHDT, FYEKMQ (reference sequence). The CDR3 runs 18 residues. Germline trimming cut 6 bases from V and 2 bases from J; bases unmatched to any gene: 14. The CDR3 bases are TGTGCCAGCAGTCCACGATCTAGCGGGGGGGCCCGAACCTACGAGCAGTACTTC. It encodes CASSPRSSGGARTYEQYF.

The chain combines TRBV15 with TRBJ1-4; TRBD1 aligns across 10 bases. The CDR3 length is 15 residues. The germline gives CDR1 LNHNV, CDR2 YYDKDF (reference sequence). With V trimmed by 5 bases and J by 5 bases, 5 bases remained unmatched. CDR3 in amino acids: CATSARGQGNEKLFF. CDR3 nucleotide sequence: TGTGCCACCAGCGCACGGGGACAGGGGAATGAAAAACTGTTTTTT. The variable domain in full, completed from reference TRBV15 and TRBJ1-4, reads DAMVIQNPRYQVTQFGKPVTLSCSQTLNHNVMYWYQQKSSQAPKLLFHYYDKDFNNEADTPDNFQSRRPNTSFCFLDIRSPGLGDTAMYLCATSARGQGNEKLFFGSGTQLSVL.

Turning to this clone: Other DNA sequences within the sample encode an identical CDR3. V gene TRBV7-2 combines with J gene TRBJ1-2, with D possibly being TRBD1 (5 bases). This CDR3 is 14 amino acids long. V dropped 1 base and J dropped 1 base, with 7 bases sitting between them. Germline V gives CDR1 SGHTA, CDR2 FQGNSA. In DNA form, the CDR3 reads TGTGCCAGCAGCTTAGGGCAGGGTAACTATGGCTACACCTTC. It yields the protein CASSLGQGNYGYTF.

V usage is TRBV5-6 and J usage is TRBJ2-2, with 7 nucleotides matching TRBD1. V shed 0 bases, J shed 6 bases, and the junction held 5 bases outside the gene matches. The CDR3 loop spans 15 amino acids. CDR1 SGHDT and CDR2 YYEEEE come from the germline V gene. The chain's CDR3 is CASSLGNRGAGELFF. The CDR3 DNA follows: TGTGCCAGCAGCTTGGGGAACAGGGGTGCCGGGGAGCTGTTTTTT.

The chain links TRBV24-1 to TRBJ2-3, with D possibly being TRBD2 (5 bases). Trimming took 9 bases from V and 1 from J, leaving 10 bases between them. Germline CDR1 and CDR2: KGHDR and SFDVKD. The CDR3 has 13 amino acids. The CDR3 DNA sequence: TGTGCCACCGGGCAGGAGGGCACAGATACGCAGTATTTT. Protein product: CATGQEGTDTQYF.

The V and J genes are TRBV5-1 and TRBJ2-7; unclear D gene. V was pared by 5 bases and J by 0 bases, with 12 bases between. Germline CDR1 and CDR2: SGHRS and YFSETQ. This CDR3 contains 14 residues. The CDR3 sequence: CASRYDTNSYEQYF. CDR3 sequence (DNA): TGCGCCAGCAGATATGACACAAACTCCTACGAGCAGTACTTC. The full variable domain, its missing parts supplied by reference TRBV5-1 and TRBJ2-7, is KAGVTQTPRYLIKTRGQQVTLSCSPISGHRSVSWYQQTPGQGLQFLFEYFSETQRNKGNFPGRFSGRQFSNSRSEMNVSTLELGDSALYLCASRYDTNSYEQYFGPGTRLTVT.

This clone was seen only once. The CDR3 loop reads CASSEAGAGGWYEQYF. CDR3 in DNA: TGTGCCAGCAGTGAAGCGGGAGCGGGAGGCTGGTACGAGCAGTACTTC. The J gene is TRBJ2-7, the V gene TRBV2, with 9 bases fitting TRBD2. The J segment lost 4 bases and the V segment lost 0 bases, leaving 7 bases of the junction unmatched. This CDR3 comprises 16 residues. Germline V gene sequence: CDR1 SNHLY, CDR2 FYNNEI.

This rearrangement joins TRBV29-1 to TRBJ1-1; D is uncertain. The CDR3 runs to 11 residues. Trimming pared 7 bases from V and 1 base from J, leaving 7 bases between. The germline CDR1 and CDR2 sequences are SQVTM and ANQGSEA. The CDR3 reads CSARANTEAFF. In DNA, the CDR3 is TGCAGCGCACGAGCGAACACTGAAGCTTTCTTT.